This T cell receptor (beta chain) was sequenced in a study of shared clonotypes between healthy human individuals. The study's findings and limits: Sample collection involved blood only; tissue repertoires are likely different.

For this clone: Antigen specificity is unknown.

Authors' data handling: As immunoSEQ supplied junction-only sequences (without quality scores), filtering differed. Profiling relied on immunoSEQ multiplex PCR, and the TCRdb table lists in-frame clones only, not all of them. Clone size and V and J calls were adopted from that table, with D and trimming inferred from the DNA. The table has nearly 500,000 clones, 75% to 85% seen once. Sequenced: PBMCs. This clonotype originated in a woman between 35 and 50 years old in good health. Some clones in this sample may be carry-over from other donors' samples.

CDR3 nucleotide sequence: TGTGCCAGCAGCTTAGGCTTCGTGGGCGGCGATGGCTACACCTTC. It encodes CASSLGFVGGDGYTF. V is TRBV7-9 and J is TRBJ1-2; D ambiguous. CDR1 and CDR2 from the germline V gene are SEHNR and FQNEAQ (reference sequence). V was pared by 1 base and J by 6 bases, with 15 bases between. The CDR3 loop spans 15 amino acids.